The sequence of this T cell receptor beta chain was determined in a study of cytomegalovirus exposure and HLA in healthy donors. Study-level results: In a later analysis, V- and J-gene trimming of beta chains associated with a DCLRE1C missense variant, replicated independently.

Everyone who donated was a healthy bone marrow donor. With 8 bases clipped from V and 3 bases from J, the junction kept 4 bases outside the gene matches. CDR1 and CDR2 from the germline V gene are MDHEN and SYDVKM. The CDR3 runs to 12 residues. Vbeta (60) and Jbeta (13) primers were used in the PCR. Assay: immunoSEQ multiplex PCR; the TCRdb copy retains only in-frame clones and omits some. The sample records some 120,000 clones, 70% being singletons. This clone was seen more than once but under ten times. As yet, its antigen is unknown. The sequenced sample was PBMCs. This chain joins TRBV28 and TRBJ2-7, with 7 bases identical to TRBD1. The TCR sequence derives from a man aged 30 to 39 in good health and CMV-seropositive. For the CDR3, the DNA is TGTGCCAGCCGAGACAGGGTCTACGAGCAGTACTTC. It yields the protein CASRDRVYEQYF.